One and the same sample provided the 8 T cell receptor beta chains below, sequenced in a study of blood T cells in healthy people across ages (dated by TCRdb to about 2015). Libraries came from 5' RACE. TCRdb shows the sequencer as Illumina HiSeq 2500. The second PCR ran for about 7 to 11 cycles and used a J-beta primer mix along with a sample-barcoded 5' primer. In-frame beta chains were kept once TCRdb had trimmed the public reads at Q25 with fastp and called clones with MiXCR. Entries that share a CDR3 protein sequence are merged under the most common genes and DNA. This sample is represented by approximately 1,100,000 distinct CDR3 sequences; 40% to 45% of them were singletons. The ten biggest clones cover approximately 20% of the sample. Material: blood. The receptors originated from a woman aged 55-70 years in good health.

This chain links TRBV7-2 with TRBJ2-7, with TRBD1 identical over 11 bases. V lost 5 bases and J lost 3; bases outside the gene matches: 6. Germline CDR1 is SGHTA and CDR2 is FQGNSA. This CDR3 has 15 amino acids. The DNA for the CDR3 is TGTGCCAGCAGCCCGGGACAGGGGGAATTCTACGAGCAGTACTTC. Protein product: CASSPGQGEFYEQYF.

J is TRBJ2-2 and V is TRBV3-1; 8 bases fit TRBD1. Per the germline V gene, CDR1 is LGHDT and CDR2 is YNNKEL (reference sequence). The CDR3 loop spans 16 amino acids. V shed 3 bases, J shed 1 base, and the junction held 4 bases outside the gene matches. The CDR3 nucleotides are TGTGCCAGCAGCCAGACAGGGGCCAAGAACACCGGGGAGCTGTTTTTT. Protein: CASSQTGAKNTGELFF.

V and J are TRBV6-6 and TRBJ1-6; no firm D call. Between the trimmed V and J ends, which lost 2 bases and 7 bases, there was a span of 12 bases. CDR3 length: 15 residues. CDR1 is MNHNY and CDR2 is SVGAGI in the germline V gene (reference sequence). CDR3 residues: CASSYPAEGNSPLHF. The CDR3 nucleotides read TGTGCCAGCAGTTACCCCGCTGAGGGAAATTCACCCCTCCACTTT.

This rearrangement joins TRBV21-1 to TRBJ2-1; the table gives TRBD1 as D, unverified against the DNA. TRBV21-1 is an annotated pseudogene. The CDR3 spans 21 residues. CDR3 sequence reads: CASSKALSGIRALSRRNEQFF. The CDR3 DNA follows: TGTGCCAGCAGCAAAGCACTTTCGGGAATTCGGGCGCTAAGTAGGAGGAATGAGCAGTTCTTC.

The chain is built from TRBV20-1 and TRBJ2-3; D uncertain. The CDR3 is 10 residues long. The V and J ends lost 5 bases and 6 bases respectively, with 6 bases between them. Germline V CDR1 and CDR2: DFQATT, SNEGSKA (reference sequence). CDR3 DNA: TGCAGTGCTTATAGGGATACGCAGTATTTT. It codes for CSAYRDTQYF.

In its sample, this clonotype was seen a few times. J is TRBJ1-2 and V is TRBV20-1, with TRBD1 identical over 9 bases. The CDR3 sequence is 14 residues long. V gave up 5 bases and J gave up 8 bases; unmatched junction bases: 12. Germline CDR1 reads DFQATT; CDR2 reads SNEGSKA (reference sequence). The CDR3 bases are TGCAGTGCTTCTAACTCCGGGACAGGGCACGGCTACACCTTC. This encodes CSASNSGTGHGYTF.

With regard to this clonotype: One junction end does not reproduce the germline sequence, and a read error may be involved. The chain carries TRBV5-6 and TRBJ1-2; D ambiguous. This CDR3 region has 12 residues. CDR1 and CDR2 from the germline V gene are SGHDT and YYEEEE. CDR3 amino acids: CASRKTAYGCTF. The CDR3 DNA follows: TGTGCCAGCAGGAAAACAGCCTATGGCTGCACCTTC.

V and J are TRBV6-2 or TRBV6-3 and TRBJ2-1; 8 bases match TRBD2. The CDR3 is 15 residues long. The germline gives CDR1 MNHEY, CDR2 SVGEGT. V trimming: 6 bases; J trimming: 7 bases; junction bases outside the gene matches: 11. This chain's CDR3 is CASRPPAGVRNEQFF. In DNA, the CDR3 is TGTGCCAGCAGGCCCCCAGCGGGAGTGAGAAATGAGCAGTTCTTC.